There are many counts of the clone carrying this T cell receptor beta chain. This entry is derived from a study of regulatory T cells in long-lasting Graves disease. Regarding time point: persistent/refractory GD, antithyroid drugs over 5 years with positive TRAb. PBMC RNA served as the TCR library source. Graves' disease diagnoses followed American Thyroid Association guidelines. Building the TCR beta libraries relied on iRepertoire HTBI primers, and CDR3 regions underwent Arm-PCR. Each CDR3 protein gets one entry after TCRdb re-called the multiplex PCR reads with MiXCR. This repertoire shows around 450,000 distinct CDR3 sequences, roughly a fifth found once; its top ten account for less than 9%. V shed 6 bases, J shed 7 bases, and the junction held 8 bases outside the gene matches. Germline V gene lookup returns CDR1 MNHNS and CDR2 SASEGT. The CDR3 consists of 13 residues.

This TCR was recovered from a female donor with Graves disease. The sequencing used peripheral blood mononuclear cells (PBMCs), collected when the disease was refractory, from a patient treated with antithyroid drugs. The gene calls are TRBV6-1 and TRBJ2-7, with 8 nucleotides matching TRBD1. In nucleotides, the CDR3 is TGTGCCAGCAGACGGCAGGGGGCCCTGGAGCAGTACTTC. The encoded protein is CASRRQGALEQYF.